The text below deals with one T cell receptor (beta chain). V was clipped by 10 bases and J by 7 bases; unmatched bases: 13. The CDR3 runs to 15 residues. Per the germline V gene, CDR1 is MNHEY and CDR2 is SVGAGI. The data belong to a study of T cells in tumors after PD-1 blockade. Overall study: During anti-PD-1 treatment, some patients continued daily vismodegib 150 mg.

Assay used: immunoSEQ multiplex PCR; TCRdb lists only in-frame clones, some missing. The table lists 30,000 to 35,000 clones, approximately 70% of them singletons. The chain employs TRBV6-5 and TRBJ2-2; 9 positions match TRBD2. This receptor was taken from a human donor with basal cell carcinoma. Specimen: PBMCs, collected after anti-PD-1 treatment. The CDR3 loop reads CATFPAGGRGGELFF. The CDR3 DNA follows: TGTGCCACCTTCCCCGCGGGGGGGCGGGGCGGGGAGCTGTTTTTT.